One and the same sample provided the 10 T cell receptor beta chains below, sequenced in a study of molecular identifiers for immune sequencing clone quantification. Using its own MiXCR run on the PCR reads, TCRdb lists one record per CDR3 protein. The repertoire consists of over 70,000 distinct CDR3 sequences, with about 23% occurring once and the leading ten covering roughly 0.76%. Sample: naive CD8+ T cells from blood, with Jurkat cell RNA spiked in. Subset here: FACS-sorted CD8+CD4-CCR7+CD45RA+ naive T cells. These receptors came from a human donor in good health. Some libraries in this study had Jurkat cell RNA spiked in.

This clonotype was detected only a few times. The chain links TRBV28 to TRBJ2-3; no clear D gene. The CDR3 loop spans 13 amino acids. From germline, CDR1 is MDHEN and CDR2 SYDVKM. V was pared by 6 bases and J by 1 base, with 8 bases between. The CDR3 is CASSHRRTDTQYF. The CDR3 bases are TGTGCCAGCAGCCACCGACGCACAGATACGCAGTATTTT.

This clonotype occurred a few times. The J gene is TRBJ1-1, the V gene TRBV27; the match to TRBD1 covers 7 bases. The V gene end was trimmed by 6 bases and the J gene end by 5 bases; junction bases not matched to a gene: 12. The CDR3 sequence is 15 residues long. CDR1 MNHEY and CDR2 SMNVEV come from the germline V gene (reference sequence). CDR3 residues: CASRSTGAGVTEAFF. For the CDR3, the DNA is TGTGCCAGCAGATCAACAGGGGCCGGTGTGACTGAAGCTTTCTTT.

This clonotype was detected a few times. The V call is TRBV16, the J call TRBJ1-5; unclear D gene. V was clipped by 4 bases and J by 4 bases, with 14 bases between them. The CDR3 spans 15 residues. Germline CDR1 KGHSY, CDR2 FQNENV. The CDR3 is CASSPSVGINQPQHF. The DNA for the CDR3 is TGTGCCAGCAGCCCCTCCGTAGGAATAAATCAGCCCCAGCATTTT.

This clonotype was observed many times. The rearrangement links TRBV7-8 to TRBJ2-7; 7 bases align to TRBD1. The length of the CDR3 is 17 residues. V dropped 2 bases and J dropped 3; count of bases not matched to a gene: 13. CDR1 and CDR2 (germline): SGHVS, FQNEAQ. The CDR3 is CASSLSPSGTANYEQYF. In DNA, the CDR3 is TGTGCCAGCAGCTTATCCCCCTCCGGGACAGCAAACTACGAGCAGTACTTC. The full variable domain, its missing parts supplied by reference TRBV7-8 and TRBJ2-7, is GAGVSQSPRYKVAKRGQDVALRCDPISGHVSLFWYQQALGQGPEFLTYFQNEAQLDKSGLPSDRFFAERPEGSVSTLKIQRTQQEDSAVYLCASSLSPSGTANYEQYFGPGTRLTVT.

Note on this clonotype: A much larger clonotype is one base distant, so this may be a read error. The gene calls are TRBV4-1 and TRBJ2-1, with a tentative D call TRBD1 (6 bases). The CDR3 is 15 amino acids. Germline V gives CDR1 MGHRA, CDR2 YSYEKL. V gave up 0 bases and J gave up 12 bases, with 18 bases separating them. The CDR3 spells CASSQERWGRYGQFF. The DNA for the CDR3 is TGCGCCAGCAGCCAAGAGAGATGGGGGCGGTATGGGCAGTTCTTC.

The V and J genes are TRBV7-9 and TRBJ2-7, with TRBD1 matching over 7 bases. Germline V gene data show CDR1 as SEHNR and CDR2 as FQNEAQ (reference sequence). V was pared by 3 bases and J by 0 bases, with 2 bases of the junction left unmatched. This CDR3 has 14 amino acids. CDR3 sequence reads: CASSFGQASYEQYF. The CDR3 DNA sequence: TGTGCCAGCAGCTTCGGACAGGCCTCCTACGAGCAGTACTTC.

This chain connects TRBV20-1 to TRBJ1-5; no reliable D call. CDR1 and CDR2 (germline): DFQATT, SNEGSKA (reference sequence). The CDR3 spans 16 residues. V was trimmed by 3 bases and J by 0 bases, leaving 15 bases between them. The CDR3 protein is CSARVGCGNSNQPQHF. CDR3 in DNA: TGCAGTGCTAGGGTGGGGTGCGGTAATAGCAATCAGCCCCAGCATTTT.

At least ten counts were recorded for this clonotype. The chain carries TRBV20-1 and TRBJ2-1; D is perhaps TRBD2 (5 bases). The germline V and J ends were trimmed by 6 bases and 2 bases, with 11 bases remaining between them. Looked up from germline, CDR1 is DFQATT and CDR2 is SNEGSKA (reference sequence). This CDR3 is 13 amino acids long. CDR3 in DNA: TGCAGTGCGCCGCTGGAGGCCTACAATGAGCAGTTCTTC. This sequence encodes CSAPLEAYNEQFF.

In DNA form, the CDR3 reads TGCGCCAGCAGCTTGGGGGAGATTCAGGGTACGCAGTATTTT. Translation: CASSLGEIQGTQYF. The chain has TRBV5-1 and TRBJ2-3; tentatively, D is TRBD1 or TRBD2 (5 bases each). Germline CDR1 is SGHRS and CDR2 is YFSETQ. CDR3 length equals 14 residues. Deletions cut 0 bases from V and 8 bases from J, with 13 bases between.

This clonotype was observed many times. The chain employs TRBV7-6 and TRBJ2-7; D is perhaps TRBD1 (5 bases). Germline V lookup: CDR1 SGHVS, CDR2 FNYEAQ. The CDR3 is 14 residues long. The V gene lost 5 bases and the J gene lost 2 bases, with 13 bases spanning the gap. CDR3 in DNA: TGTGCCAGCAGCCCCTCCCAAGGGGCCTACGAGCAGTACTTC. Its translation is CASSPSQGAYEQYF. The full variable domain, its missing parts supplied by reference TRBV7-6 and TRBJ2-7, is GAGVSQSPRYKVTKRGQDVALRCDPISGHVSLYWYRQALGQGPEFLTYFNYEAQQDKSGLPNDRFSAERPEGSISTLTIQRTEQRDSAMYRCASSPSQGAYEQYFGPGTRLTVT.